The 31 T cell receptor beta chains reported below all come from one sample, sequenced in a study of PD-L1 blockade in urothelial cancer. Sample time point: peripheral blood 6 weeks after treatment start. Libraries were prepared by immunoSEQ multiplex PCR; TCRdb keeps only in-frame clonotypes and omits some of them. The table has about 76,000 clones, 91% seen once. The input for sequencing was PBMCs, taken around atezolizumab (anti-PD-L1) treatment. These receptors all stem from a woman aged 80 or over with urothelial cancer.

The J gene is TRBJ1-3, the V gene TRBV6-1; D is possibly TRBD1 (5 bases). V dropped 0 bases and J dropped 0 bases, with 9 bases sitting between them. Per the germline V gene, CDR1 is MNHNS and CDR2 is SASEGT. This CDR3 comprises 16 residues. The CDR3, as DNA: TGTGCCAGCAGTGAAGCGGGGACTCACTCTGGAAACACCATATATTTT. Its protein is CASSEAGTHSGNTIYF.

The genes are TRBV2 and TRBJ2-3; TRBD1 agrees at 8 bases. Germline lookup yields CDR1 SNHLY and CDR2 FYNNEI. CDR3 length equals 16 residues. The V gene end was trimmed by 3 bases and the J gene end by 5 bases; junction bases not matched to a gene: 10. The CDR3 loop is CASSDSGTGGGDTQYF. CDR3 nucleotide sequence: TGTGCCAGCAGTGACTCCGGGACAGGAGGGGGAGATACGCAGTATTTT.

The sample holds a few counts of this clone. The chain uses TRBV2 and TRBJ1-1; 10 nucleotides agree with TRBD1. Germline-derived CDR1 and CDR2 are SNHLY and FYNNEI. The CDR3 runs 13 residues. V dropped 6 bases and J dropped 5; count of bases not matched to a gene: 3. CDR3 coding DNA: TGTGCCAGCAGGGACAGGGGGAGGACTGAAGCTTTCTTT. The encoded protein is CASRDRGRTEAFF.

The V and J genes are TRBV29-1 and TRBJ2-1; D not certain. V dropped 6 bases and J dropped 7 bases, with 10 bases sitting between them. The CDR3 sequence is 11 residues long. CDR1 and CDR2 (germline): SQVTM, ANQGSEA. CDR3 DNA sequence: TGCAGCGTCCTTAGAGGAAATGAGCAGTTCTTC. Translation: CSVLRGNEQFF.

This chain joins TRBV7-9 and TRBJ2-7; TRBD1 is a possible D gene (5 bases). From germline, CDR1 is SEHNR and CDR2 FQNEAQ (reference sequence). V lost 4 bases and J lost 5, with 18 bases in between. This CDR3 comprises 15 residues. In DNA, the CDR3 is TGTGCCAGCAGCTCATCGATTCAGGGTAAGAACGAGCAGTACTTC. Protein product: CASSSSIQGKNEQYF.

This clone was detected once. The rearrangement links TRBV28 to TRBJ2-7; tentatively, D is TRBD1 (6 bases). V was shortened by 2 bases and J by 0 bases, with 11 bases between the two germline ends. Germline CDR1 is MDHEN and CDR2 is SYDVKM. This CDR3 spans 15 amino acids. The CDR3 sequence is CASSLGGQSSYEQYF. Written as DNA, the CDR3 is TGTGCCAGCAGTTTAGGTGGACAGAGCTCCTACGAGCAGTACTTC.

This chain joins TRBV2 and TRBJ2-2, with TRBD2 matching 9 bases. The CDR3 length is 18 residues. Germline V CDR1 and CDR2: SNHLY, FYNNEI. V was clipped by 1 base and J by 4 bases; unmatched bases: 10. CDR3 nucleotide sequence: TGTGCCAGCAGTGAAGAAGTTAGCGGGAGCTTTCGCACCGGGGAGCTGTTTTTT. Amino acids: CASSEEVSGSFRTGELFF.

This chain connects TRBV28 to TRBJ2-5; the D is unclear. Between the trimmed V and J ends, which lost 4 bases and 1 base, there was a span of 10 bases. The CDR3 runs 14 residues. CDR1 and CDR2 from the germline V gene are MDHEN and SYDVKM. Written as DNA, the CDR3 is TGTGCCAGCAGTTCCAGCACAGCCCAAGAGACCCAGTACTTC. Encoded protein: CASSSSTAQETQYF.

This clone occurred a few times. V gene TRBV10-3 combines with J gene TRBJ2-1; 7 bases align to TRBD1. The germline gives CDR1 ENHRY, CDR2 SYGVKD. V gave up 3 bases and J gave up 6 bases; unmatched junction bases: 11. This CDR3 contains 16 residues. This CDR3 is CAISELGTALGNEQFF. CDR3 sequence (DNA): TGTGCCATCAGTGAACTAGGGACAGCCTTGGGCAATGAGCAGTTCTTC.

The chain links TRBV5-1 to TRBJ1-1; D gene ambiguous. This CDR3 spans 16 amino acids. V lost 0 bases to trimming and J lost 0 bases, with 12 bases between them. CDR1 and CDR2 from the germline V gene are SGHRS and YFSETQ. DNA of the CDR3: TGCGCCAGCAGCTTGGCGGGGAGTACCGTGAACACTGAAGCTTTCTTT. Its translation: CASSLAGSTVNTEAFF.

The genes are TRBV9 and TRBJ2-7; D unclear. V lost 0 bases, J lost 6 bases, and 10 bases lay in between. CDR3 size: 13 residues. CDR1 and CDR2 from the germline V gene are SGDLS and YYNGEE. CDR3 nucleotide sequence: TGTGCCAGCAGCGTAGACGAGGTGAGCGAGCAGTACTTC. This encodes CASSVDEVSEQYF.

A single count supports this clone. V and J are TRBV28 and TRBJ1-2; TRBD1 is a possible D gene (5 bases). In germline, CDR1 is MDHEN, CDR2 SYDVKM. The CDR3 is 13 residues long. Trimming cost V 6 bases and J 4 bases, with 12 bases left between them. For the CDR3, the DNA is TGTGCCAGCAGCCTCCGGGGGAGCTATGGCTACACCTTC. Translation gives CASSLRGSYGYTF.

The chain is built from TRBV28 and TRBJ2-1, with 7 bases matching TRBD2. CDR1 is MDHEN and CDR2 is SYDVKM in the germline V gene. The CDR3 extends over 15 amino acids. Unmatched junction bases numbered 11, after V lost 7 bases and J lost 5 bases. In DNA, the CDR3 is TGTGCCAGCAATCCCCCCCGCGGGAGAAACAATGAGCAGTTCTTC. Amino acid sequence: CASNPPRGRNNEQFF.

The chain combines TRBV19 with TRBJ1-2; weak D call: TRBD1 (6 bases). This CDR3 region has 12 residues. Germline V gene sequence: CDR1 LNHDA, CDR2 SQIVND (reference sequence). Between the trimmed V and J ends, which lost 5 bases and 7 bases, there was a span of 11 bases. CDR3 bases: TGTGCCAGTAGTGAACAGGGCTTTGGCTACACCTTC. This codes for CASSEQGFGYTF.

The sample holds one count of this clone. The chain joins TRBV6-1 to TRBJ2-1, with TRBD2 matching over 7 bases. V trimming: 8 bases; J trimming: 8 bases; junction bases outside the gene matches: 12. Germline V CDR1 and CDR2: MNHNS, SASEGT. The CDR3 is 14 residues long. This CDR3 is CASPPETSLDEQFF. CDR3 DNA sequence: TGTGCCAGCCCCCCCGAGACTAGCCTCGATGAGCAGTTCTTC.

The V call is TRBV5-1, the J call TRBJ2-7; 11 nucleotides agree with TRBD2. CDR3 length: 17 amino acids. The junction had 16 bases not matched to a gene; V was cut back by 9 bases and J by 2 bases. The germline V gene encodes CDR1 SGHRS and CDR2 YFSETQ. CDR3 loop: CAIVLAGVMSDAYEQYF. Here the CDR3 DNA reads TGCGCCATCGTACTAGCGGGAGTAATGTCGGATGCCTACGAGCAGTACTTC.

This clone was observed once. V gene TRBV7-9 combines with J gene TRBJ2-1; D uncertain. The ends were cut back, 7 bases at V and 6 bases at J, with 16 bases in the middle. CDR3 length: 14 residues. Germline lookup yields CDR1 SEHNR and CDR2 FQNEAQ (reference sequence). The CDR3 is CASMSTNWVNEQFF. The CDR3 DNA sequence: TGTGCCAGCATGAGCACTAACTGGGTCAATGAGCAGTTCTTC. Complete variable domain (other parts from reference TRBV7-9 and TRBJ2-1): DTGVSQNPRHKITKRGQNVTFRCDPISEHNRLYWYRQTLGQGPEFLTYFQNEAQLEKSRLLSDRFSAERPKGSFSTLEIQRTEQGDSAMYLCASMSTNWVNEQFFGPGTRLTVL.

The chain is built from TRBV5-1 and TRBJ1-3, with D unclear. V was cut by 3 bases and J by 0 bases, with 10 bases left in between. The CDR3 is made up of 15 amino acids. Germline values: CDR1 SGHRS, CDR2 YFSETQ. CDR3 loop: CASSSEGLSGNTIYF. In DNA, the CDR3 is TGCGCCAGCAGCTCGGAGGGTCTCTCTGGAAACACCATATATTTT.

The gene calls are TRBV27 and TRBJ2-7, with D possibly TRBD1 on 5 matching bases. This CDR3 contains 14 residues. Germline V lookup: CDR1 MNHEY, CDR2 SMNVEV (reference sequence). V was trimmed by 0 bases and J by 4 bases, leaving 10 bases between them. CDR3 sequence (DNA): TGTGCCAGCAGTTTATCTTGGGGCCCATACGAGCAGTACTTC. Its protein is CASSLSWGPYEQYF.

The chain employs TRBV19 and TRBJ1-4; tentative D call: TRBD1 (5 bases). Looked up from germline, CDR1 is LNHDA and CDR2 is SQIVND (reference sequence). The CDR3 is 14 residues long. The germline V and J ends were trimmed by 8 bases and 4 bases, with 14 bases remaining between them. The CDR3 loop is CASFPGLGNEKLFF. In nucleotides, the CDR3 is TGTGCCAGTTTCCCGGGACTCGGTAATGAAAAACTGTTTTTT.

The V gene is TRBV7-8, the J gene TRBJ1-5; maybe TRBD1 (6 bases). V shed 5 bases and J shed 3 bases, with 11 bases lying between them. The CDR3 totals 14 residues. Germline V gene lookup returns CDR1 SGHVS and CDR2 FQNEAQ. Here the CDR3 reads CASSTDSLNQPQHF. CDR3 in DNA: TGTGCCAGCAGCACGGACAGCCTCAATCAGCCCCAGCATTTT.

The chain combines TRBV6-6 with TRBJ2-7; 12 nucleotides agree with TRBD2. The CDR3 length is 15 residues. Looked up from germline, CDR1 is MNHNY and CDR2 is SVGAGI (reference sequence). V trimming: 4 bases; J trimming: 4 bases; junction bases outside the gene matches: 5. In DNA, the CDR3 is TGTGCCAGCAGTTCCCTCGGACTAGCGGGATACGAGCAGTACTTC. Translation: CASSSLGLAGYEQYF.

The J gene is TRBJ2-2, the V gene TRBV4-2, with D unclear. The CDR3 covers 17 residues. The germline gives CDR1 LGHNA, CDR2 YNFKEQ. V gave up 0 bases and J gave up 0 bases, with 11 bases separating them. CDR3 residues: CASSQEVRATNTGELFF. Written as DNA, the CDR3 is TGTGCCAGCAGCCAAGAGGTGCGCGCAACGAACACCGGGGAGCTGTTTTTT.

The chain links TRBV28 to TRBJ2-7, with 9 bases that match TRBD2. This CDR3 is 16 amino acids long. The germline gives CDR1 MDHEN, CDR2 SYDVKM. With 6 bases clipped from V and 5 bases from J, the junction kept 14 bases outside the gene matches. This CDR3 is CASRGGGSGRFDEQYF. CDR3 nucleotide sequence: TGTGCCAGCAGGGGGGGCGGGAGCGGGAGGTTCGACGAGCAGTACTTC. Full variable domain (remainder filled in from reference TRBV28 and TRBJ2-7): DVKVTQSSRYLVKRTGEKVFLECVQDMDHENMFWYRQDPGLGLRLIYFSYDVKMKEKGDIPEGYSVSREKKERFSLILESASTNQTSMYLCASRGGGSGRFDEQYFGPGTRLTVT.

V and J are TRBV5-4 and TRBJ2-1; 14 nucleotides line up with TRBD2. Germline V gives CDR1 SGHNT, CDR2 YYREEE (reference sequence). V lost 4 bases and J lost 9; bases outside the gene matches: 6. This CDR3 is 15 amino acids long. The CDR3 DNA is TGTGCCAGCAGCCCCGGGACTAGCGGGAGTACTGAGCAGTTCTTC. Residues: CASSPGTSGSTEQFF.

The J gene is TRBJ2-5, the V gene TRBV19; 7 nucleotides match TRBD1. CDR1 LNHDA and CDR2 SQIVND come from the germline V gene (reference sequence). V shed 10 bases and J 0 bases; nucleotides not matched to a gene: 8. This CDR3 spans 14 amino acids. The CDR3 sequence: CATRDRLNQETQYF. The CDR3 nucleotides read TGTGCCACTCGGGACAGACTGAACCAAGAGACCCAGTACTTC.

This rearrangement joins TRBV28 to TRBJ2-3, with TRBD2 as a possible D gene (5 bases). V lost 4 bases, J lost 8 bases, and 19 bases lay in between. The CDR3 has 15 amino acids. The V gene's germline CDR1 is MDHEN and CDR2 SYDVKM. In DNA form, the CDR3 reads TGTGCCAGCAGTTCAACGGGCCTCAAAGAGGGTACGCAGTATTTT. Protein product: CASSSTGLKEGTQYF.

Written as DNA, the CDR3 is TGTGCCAGTTCTACTAGCGGAATACCCTACGAGCAGTACTTC. Its protein product is CASSTSGIPYEQYF. The chain recombines TRBV19 with TRBJ2-7, with TRBD2 matching 8 bases. Germline lookup yields CDR1 LNHDA and CDR2 SQIVND (reference sequence). V lost 8 bases to trimming and J lost 2 bases; unmatched junction nucleotides: 8. This CDR3 spans 14 amino acids.

The rearrangement uses TRBV5-1 and TRBJ1-1; unclear D gene. The CDR3 is 13 residues long. Germline CDR1 is SGHRS and CDR2 is YFSETQ. V was clipped by 0 bases and J by 4 bases, with 7 bases between them. The CDR3, as DNA: TGCGCCAGCAGCTTGGTTAGAAGCACTGAAGCTTTCTTT. It is translated as CASSLVRSTEAFF.

This chain links TRBV2 with TRBJ1-5; no clear D. The CDR3 is 13 residues long. Germline V CDR1 and CDR2: SNHLY, FYNNEI. V dropped 6 bases and J dropped 6 bases, with 12 bases sitting between them. The CDR3 sequence is CASRGSRGQPQHF. In DNA form, the CDR3 reads TGTGCCAGCAGGGGTTCCCGGGGTCAGCCCCAGCATTTT. Full variable domain (outside the CDR3, taken from reference TRBV2 and TRBJ1-5): EPEVTQTPSHQVTQMGQEVILRCVPISNHLYFYWYRQILGQKVEFLVSFYNNEISEKSEIFDDQFSVERPDGSNFTLKIRSTKLEDSAMYFCASRGSRGQPQHFGDGTRLSIL.

This rearrangement joins TRBV28 to TRBJ2-6; no firm D call. Trimming took 3 bases from V and 4 from J, leaving 4 bases between them. Germline V CDR1 and CDR2: MDHEN, SYDVKM. This CDR3 region has 13 residues. The CDR3 spells CASSFMGANVLTF. CDR3 coding DNA: TGTGCCAGCAGTTTTATGGGGGCCAACGTCCTGACTTTC.